This T cell receptor beta chain was identified in a study of brain T cells in children with intractable seizures. Details on this clone: Antigen unknown.

Findings and limits, study-wide: Absence of clones before surgery may stem from lower sequencing depth. Only CDR3 sequence similarity suggested viral specificity, without known HCMV serostatus.

TCRdb's table, derived via immunoSEQ multiplex PCR, lists solely in-frame clones and lacks some. The profile shows about 64,000 clones, approximately 95% of them singletons. Only cases whose brain tissue showed the highest T cell transcript signatures were sequenced. Pre-surgery treatment included at least one anti-epileptic drug. Unmatched junction bases numbered 5, after V lost 5 bases and J lost 5 bases. The germline gives CDR1 SEHNR, CDR2 FQNEAQ (reference sequence). The CDR3 runs 15 residues. The V gene is TRBV7-9, the J gene TRBJ2-5; 13 bases are shared with TRBD2. Sequenced material: peripheral blood, taken at surgery. This TCR was recovered from a boy in the first two years of life with focal cortical dysplasia and intractable seizures. This chain's CDR3 is CASSLGLAGFETQYF. The CDR3 DNA follows: TGTGCCAGCAGCCTGGGACTAGCGGGGTTTGAGACCCAGTACTTC.